This TCR beta chain was sequenced for a study of cytomegalovirus exposure and HLA in healthy donors. This PCR relied on a set of 60 Vbeta primers and 13 Jbeta primers. The protocol was immunoSEQ multiplex PCR, while the TCRdb copy is restricted to in-frame clones and leaves out a portion. This sample has 150,000 to 170,000 clones, with under 85% found just once. CDR3 size: 14 residues. CDR1 WNHNN and CDR2 SYGVQD come from the germline V gene (reference sequence). Trimming pared 6 bases from V and 5 bases from J, leaving 17 bases between. Study-wide results and caveats: Excluded: some indistinguishable V segments such as TRBV6-2 and TRBV6-3.

The sample holds one count of this clone. Its antigen is as yet unknown. The TCR was taken from a man aged 18 to 35 in good health and CMV-seronegative. Sequencing was carried out using PBMCs. The chain has TRBV10-1 and TRBJ2-7; no reliable D call. Here the CDR3 reads CASSEHSQKNEQYF. CDR3 nucleotides: TGCGCCAGCAGCGAACACTCACAGAAGAACGAGCAGTACTTC.